These 9 T cell receptor beta chains originate from one sample sequenced in a study of blood T cell repertoires in COVID-19. Method: immunoSEQ multiplex PCR; TCRdb's copy keeps in-frame clones and lacks some. Here the sample spans about 100,000 clones, 75% to 90% being singletons. Material for sequencing was peripheral blood. Every receptor here comes from a woman aged 80 or over with acute or convalescent COVID-19.

This clone occurred a few times. The chain joins TRBV7-9 to TRBJ2-7, with TRBD1 as a possible D gene (6 bases). The CDR3 is 14 residues long. Trimming removed 3 bases from V and 2 bases from J, with 11 bases in between. Germline CDR1 is SEHNR and CDR2 is FQNEAQ (reference sequence). The CDR3 sequence is CASSFYREPYEQYF. Written as DNA, the CDR3 is TGTGCCAGCAGCTTCTACAGGGAACCCTACGAGCAGTACTTC.

The chain recombines TRBV2 with TRBJ1-2; 8 positions agree with TRBD1. The germline V gene encodes CDR1 SNHLY and CDR2 FYNNEI. The trim removed 6 bases at V and 8 bases at J, leaving 8 bases unmatched. The CDR3 totals 13 residues. The CDR3 region has the DNA TGTGCCAGCAGAGAAACAGGGGGACGAGGCTACACCTTC. Its translation is CASRETGGRGYTF.

The rearrangement uses TRBV27 and TRBJ1-5, with D perhaps matching TRBD1 (5 bases). Looked up from germline, CDR1 is MNHEY and CDR2 is SMNVEV (reference sequence). Trimming removed 6 bases at V and 5 bases at J, with 11 bases between. This CDR3 is 13 amino acids long. In nucleotides, the CDR3 is TGTGCCAGCAGCTATGACAGTTATCAGCCCCAGCATTTT. Residues: CASSYDSYQPQHF.

This chain uses TRBV19 with TRBJ2-7; 14 nucleotides line up with TRBD2. In germline, CDR1 is LNHDA, CDR2 SQIVND (reference sequence). The junction had 7 bases not matched to a gene; V was cut back by 7 bases and J by 5 bases. This CDR3 is 15 amino acids long. CDR3 DNA: TGTGCCAGTACAGGGACTAGCGGGGGCAGGCACGAGCAGTACTTC. Translating gives CASTGTSGGRHEQYF.

This sequence joins TRBV28 and TRBJ2-7, with a tentative D call TRBD2 (5 bases). Germline V lookup: CDR1 MDHEN, CDR2 SYDVKM. V shed 5 bases and J shed 0 bases, with 14 bases lying between them. The CDR3 has 15 amino acids. The CDR3 loop reads CASSTLVPSSYEQYF. The DNA of the CDR3 is TGTGCCAGCAGTACACTAGTCCCCAGCTCCTACGAGCAGTACTTC.

The chain links TRBV5-1 to TRBJ2-3, with TRBD2 as a possible D gene (6 bases). Germline CDR1 reads SGHRS; CDR2 reads YFSETQ. The V and J ends lost 6 bases and 2 bases respectively, with 16 bases between them. This CDR3 has 15 residues. CDR3 sequence (DNA): TGCGCCAGCACCCCTCGATGGGGGGACACAGATACGCAGTATTTT. Its protein is CASTPRWGDTDTQYF.

The chain has TRBV19 and TRBJ2-1, with 9 bases identical to TRBD1. The V gene end was trimmed by 5 bases and the J gene end by 7 bases; junction bases not matched to a gene: 12. The CDR3 extends over 16 amino acids. Germline V gene data show CDR1 as LNHDA and CDR2 as SQIVND (reference sequence). The CDR3 region has the DNA TGTGCCAGTAGTCCGATGGACAGGGGTTTAAGAAATGAGCAGTTCTTC. This translates into CASSPMDRGLRNEQFF.

The chain couples TRBV27 to TRBJ2-6, with D hard to call. This CDR3 is 15 amino acids long. Germline CDR1 and CDR2: MNHEY and SMNVEV (reference sequence). Trimming took off 3 bases at V and 0 bases at J, with 6 bases between the two ends. The CDR3 bases are TGTGCCAGCAGTTTGAGCTTCTCTGGGGCCAACGTCCTGACTTTC. Residues: CASSLSFSGANVLTF.

The chain uses TRBV7-8 and TRBJ2-2; 9 nucleotides align to TRBD2. The CDR3 is 17 amino acids. The germline V gene encodes CDR1 SGHVS and CDR2 FQNEAQ. With 3 bases clipped from V and 4 bases from J, the junction kept 9 bases outside the gene matches. CDR3 sequence: CASSFSGGPSPTGELFF. The CDR3 nucleotides are TGTGCCAGCAGCTTTAGCGGGGGCCCTTCCCCCACCGGGGAGCTGTTTTTT.